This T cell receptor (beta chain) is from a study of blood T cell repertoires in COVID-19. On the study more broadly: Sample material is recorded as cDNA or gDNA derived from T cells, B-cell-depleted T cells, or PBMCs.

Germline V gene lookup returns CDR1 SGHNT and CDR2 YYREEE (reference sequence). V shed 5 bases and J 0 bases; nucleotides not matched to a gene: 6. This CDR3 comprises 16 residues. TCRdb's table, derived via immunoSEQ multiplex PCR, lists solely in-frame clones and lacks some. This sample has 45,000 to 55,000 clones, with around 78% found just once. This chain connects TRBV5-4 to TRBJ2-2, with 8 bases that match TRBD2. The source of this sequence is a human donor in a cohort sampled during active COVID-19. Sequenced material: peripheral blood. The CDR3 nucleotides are TGTGCCAGCAGGGTTCGGGGGGGCTCGAACACCGGGGAGCTGTTTTTT. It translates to CASRVRGGSNTGELFF.